What follows are 6 T cell receptor beta chains derived from one specimen sequenced in a study of a mutant IDH1 vaccine in newly diagnosed glioma. The time point is: baseline, week 1 (first vaccination visit). The treatment was: pre-vaccination baseline after standard-of-care therapy. Here immunoSEQ multiplex PCR was the method, and the copy in TCRdb shows in-frame clones only, minus some. This sample has some 87,000 clones; about four fifths occur once, and the top ten carry around 7%. The source was PBMCs, collected from a glioma patient treated with radiotherapy, temozolomide or both. The receptors were gathered from a man in his forties with glioma.

This clone was found a few times. The rearrangement uses TRBV14 and TRBJ2-5; no clear D gene. Germline CDR1 SGHDN, CDR2 FVKESK. Trimming removed 3 bases at V and 1 base at J, with 6 bases between. This CDR3 spans 13 amino acids. This chain's CDR3 is CASSQSAQETQYF. The CDR3 DNA reads as TGTGCCAGCAGCCAGTCAGCCCAAGAGACCCAGTACTTC.

This clone was counted a few times. The chain is built from TRBV4-3 and TRBJ2-1; 9 bases fit TRBD2. The CDR3 contains 18 residues. V shed 0 bases, J shed 1 base, and the junction held 7 bases outside the gene matches. Germline lookup yields CDR1 LGHNA and CDR2 YSLEER. CDR3 nucleotides: TGCGCCAGCAGCCAAGAAGGCGCGGGAGGGGTTTCCTACAATGAGCAGTTCTTC. Translating gives CASSQEGAGGVSYNEQFF.

V and J are TRBV25-1 and TRBJ2-1, with 9 bases aligning to TRBD2. Germline CDR1 is MGHDK and CDR2 is SYGVNS. The CDR3 runs to 15 residues. The ends lost 3 bases at V and 8 bases at J; junction bases unmatched: 8. This CDR3 is CASSEPSGEGYEQFF. The CDR3 DNA sequence: TGTGCCAGCAGTGAGCCTAGCGGGGAGGGCTATGAGCAGTTCTTC.

The chain combines TRBV9 with TRBJ2-3, with 11 bases aligning to TRBD2. The CDR3 loop spans 19 amino acids. V dropped 0 bases and J dropped 0; count of bases not matched to a gene: 9. CDR1 is SGDLS and CDR2 is YYNGEE in the germline V gene. CDR3 amino acids: CASSVEGLAGGSSTDTQYF. The CDR3 region has the DNA TGTGCCAGCAGCGTAGAGGGGCTAGCGGGAGGTTCGAGCACAGATACGCAGTATTTT.

The rearrangement links TRBV12-2 to TRBJ2-7; the table gives TRBD2 as D, unverified against the DNA. TRBV12-2 is classified as a pseudogene. The CDR3 runs to 16 residues. The CDR3 is CASRILAGTSGNEQYF. CDR3 nucleotide sequence: TGTGCAAGTCGCATACTGGCCGGGACTAGCGGGAACGAGCAGTACTTC.

This clone came up once. The V gene is TRBV6-5, the J gene TRBJ1-2; TRBD1 is a possible D gene (5 bases). The V end lost 7 bases, the J end lost 8 bases, and 17 bases lay between the germline ends. Germline V gene data show CDR1 as MNHEY and CDR2 as SVGAGI. The CDR3 is 13 amino acids. Here the CDR3 reads CASTLSGRGGYTF. DNA of the CDR3: TGTGCCAGCACCCTTTCGGGTCGGGGCGGCTACACCTTC.